The rows below give T cell receptor beta chains drawn from one sample of a study of OX40 agonist ivuxolimab in advanced cancers. Sequenced by immunoSEQ multiplex PCR; TCRdb stores in-frame clones only, minus some. The sample has 96,000 or so clones, less than 95% seen once. Sequences were derived from CD4+ or CD8+ T cells sorted from blood, sampled in a trial of the OX40 agonist ivuxolimab. All receptors come from an adult with an advanced solid tumor such as melanoma, head and neck, liver or kidney cancer. CDR3s leave out the opening cysteine and the closing phenylalanine or tryptophan. The order of the fields is J gene, V gene, CDR3 protein.

TRBJ2-5 | TRBV5-4 | ASSLSGRETQY
TRBJ2-7 | TRBV11-3 | ASSLGQKDYEQY
TRBJ1-2 | TRBV30 | AWSPRYGYT
TRBJ1-1 | TRBV7-6 | ASSPLDRVTEAF
TRBJ1-1 | TRBV23-1 | ASSQSTGQEAGSWAEAF
TRBJ2-7 | TRBV6-5 | ASSYGLAGPYEQY
TRBJ1-2 | TRBV5-4 | ASSSQQGGWRYT
TRBJ2-1 | TRBV5-4 | ASSWGGDEQF
TRBJ1-4 | TRBV30 | AWSPGTGNEKLF
TRBJ2-3 | TRBV29-1 | SSRRTDTQY
TRBJ2-7 | TRBV6-1 | ASSVSGTPAYEQY
TRBJ2-2 | TRBV5-6 | ASSTGGASTGELF
TRBJ2-7 | TRBV5-1 | ASSSGSVFSYEQY
TRBJ2-7 | TRBV2 | ASSERHLSYEQY
TRBJ2-2 | TRBV11-3 | ASSLSPRGTGELF
TRBJ2-7 | TRBV5-1 | ASRSDRESYEQY
TRBJ2-5 | TRBV29-1 | SATEDQETQY
TRBJ2-2 | TRBV11-3 | ASKAYNQNTGELF
TRBJ2-3 | TRBV11-2 | ASSFPGLAGATDTQY
TRBJ1-5 | TRBV2 | ASSWDNGQPQH
TRBJ2-2 | TRBV11-3 | ASSSPPSWEPNTGELF
TRBJ1-1 | TRBV29-1 | SGQGAAGTEAF
TRBJ2-3 | TRBV6-6 | ASRFTDTQY
TRBJ1-1 | TRBV29-1 | SVAESVGREAF
TRBJ1-1 | TRBV12-5 | ASGSGQGITEAF
TRBJ2-3 | TRBV28 | ASSFSPGLGALFADTQY
TRBJ2-1 | TRBV18 | ASSPPSGTSAINEQF
TRBJ2-7 | TRBV4-2 | ASSPHSGRATEQY
TRBJ2-7 | TRBV29-1 | SVAGVRGNYEQY
TRBJ2-1 | TRBV21-1 | ASNPSDRGRLVVEF
TRBJ1-2 | TRBV2 | ASSLDRATDGYT
- | TRBV2 | ASSVQGFYEQY
TRBJ1-1 | TRBV6-1 | AIGQTRNTEAF
TRBJ2-3 | TRBV25-1 | ASSGPGLAGFTDTQY
TRBJ2-1 | TRBV5-6 | ASSGQATYNEQF
TRBJ1-5 | TRBV7-2 | ASRPGTGNQPQH
TRBJ1-5 | TRBV30 | AWSHRARQPQH
TRBJ2-5 | TRBV20-1 | SARGGETQY
TRBJ2-7 | TRBV11-3 | ASSLALGTGAFYEQY
TRBJ1-5 | TRBV9 | ASSVGDRGFGDHPQH
TRBJ1-1 | TRBV12-5 | ASGSSTRAEAF
TRBJ2-3 | TRBV5-8 | ASSLGSIVDTDTQY
TRBJ1-4 | TRBV18 | ASSPHEKLF
TRBJ2-7 | TRBV29-1 | SVTNQGAYEQY
TRBJ2-2 | TRBV11-2 | ASSWERVGTGELF
TRBJ2-1 | TRBV28 | ASSDAGQGYNEQF
TRBJ2-7 | TRBV27 | ASSLGDRAYEQY
TRBJ1-6 | TRBV9 | ASSAAYPYNSPLH
TRBJ1-3 | TRBV5-8 | ASSLTGVGNTIY
TRBJ2-2 | TRBV12-5 | ASGLTYSPGELF
TRBJ2-2 | TRBV15 | ATSSLRLAGNTGELF
TRBJ1-4 | TRBV9 | ASSVVLGGYVNEKLF
TRBJ1-1 | TRBV5-1 | ASRTGVNTEAF
TRBJ1-2 | TRBV7-9 | ASSLLRGQDHGYT
TRBJ1-5 | TRBV2 | ASSLLTVSNQPQH
TRBJ1-2 | TRBV12-5 | ASGLVLSLGYT
TRBJ2-5 | TRBV19 | ASNGGSPEDGQY
TRBJ1-2 | TRBV5-4 | ASSLAQGIGYGYT
TRBJ2-3 | TRBV27 | ASSFQGARGTDTQY
TRBJ1-5 | TRBV19 | ASSSSRNQPQH